The 17 T cell receptor beta chains below were found in one sample sequenced in a study of Ad26.COV2.S vaccination and SARS-CoV-2 variants. Clones were sequenced by immunoSEQ multiplex PCR, and TCRdb holds only the in-frame ones, with some missing. The sample lists about 180,000 clones, around 88% seen once, with 5.5% to 6% in the top ten. This sample comprised peripheral blood, obtained after recovery from COVID-19. These receptors were collected from a human donor who had recovered from COVID-19.

The chain recombines TRBV4-1 with TRBJ2-2; D is unclear. The germline V gene encodes CDR1 MGHRA and CDR2 YSYEKL. CDR3 length equals 17 residues. Trimming shortened V by 0 bases and J by 1 base, and 12 bases separated the two germline ends. DNA for the CDR3: TGCGCCAGCAGCCAAGATAGGGCCGAGAAGAACACCGGGGAGCTGTTTTTT. This translates into CASSQDRAEKNTGELFF.

The chain joins TRBV9 to TRBJ2-7; D is ambiguous. The germline V gene has CDR1 SGDLS and CDR2 YYNGEE. This CDR3 has 15 amino acids. Trimming cost V 2 bases and J 8 bases, with 20 bases left between them. CDR3: CASSVRVGENTKQYF. The CDR3 nucleotides are TGTGCCAGCAGCGTCCGGGTTGGGGAAAATACGAAGCAGTACTTC.

This clone showed up just a few times. The chain is built from TRBV4-1 and TRBJ2-7; 8 bases line up with TRBD1. CDR1 and CDR2 from the germline V gene are MGHRA and YSYEKL. The CDR3 consists of 14 residues. The V gene end was trimmed by 4 bases and the J gene end by 6 bases; junction bases not matched to a gene: 8. The CDR3 DNA follows: TGCGCCAGCAGCCCTGGACAGGGAACCTCCGAGCAGTACTTC. Residues: CASSPGQGTSEQYF.

The chain joins TRBV5-1 to TRBJ2-3, with 7 bases fitting TRBD1. Germline-derived CDR1 and CDR2 are SGHRS and YFSETQ. The CDR3 totals 15 residues. The V gene end was trimmed by 6 bases and the J gene end by 4 bases; junction bases not matched to a gene: 11. The CDR3 bases are TGCGCCAGCACCCTATCGACAGGGTTGGCAGATACGCAGTATTTT. The encoded protein is CASTLSTGLADTQYF.

The chain combines TRBV3-1 (or the pseudogene TRBV3-2) with TRBJ2-1, with D perhaps TRBD2 (5 bases). Germline CDR1 and CDR2: LGHDT and YNNKEL (reference sequence). The CDR3 covers 19 residues. V lost 1 base to trimming and J lost 4 bases, with 23 bases between them. The CDR3 nucleotides read TGTGCCAGCAGCCAAGGACTAACTACGTGGAATCCTAGGTACAATGAGCAGTTCTTC. Translating gives CASSQGLTTWNPRYNEQFF.

The chain uses TRBV5-4 and TRBJ1-2; D ambiguous. The length of the CDR3 is 14 residues. The germline gives CDR1 SGHNT, CDR2 YYREEE (reference sequence). V was cut by 1 base and J by 6 bases, with 13 bases left in between. Here the CDR3 DNA reads TGTGCCAGCAGCTTGTTTCTCGGAGGGAATGGCTACACCTTC. Its translation is CASSLFLGGNGYTF.

V gene TRBV4-1 combines with J gene TRBJ1-6; no clear D. Germline values: CDR1 MGHRA, CDR2 YSYEKL. Trimming cost V 0 bases and J 0 bases, with 9 bases left between them. The CDR3 is made up of 17 amino acids. The CDR3 loop is CASSQETPSSYNSPLHF. The CDR3, as DNA: TGCGCCAGCAGCCAAGAGACACCGAGCTCCTATAATTCACCCCTCCACTTT.

V usage is TRBV18 and J usage is TRBJ1-2; the D is unclear. CDR3 length: 13 residues. In germline, CDR1 is KGHSH, CDR2 LQKENI. Trimming pared 1 base from V and 4 bases from J, leaving 7 bases between. The chain's CDR3 is CASSPLAGYGYTF. The DNA of the CDR3 is TGTGCCAGCTCACCACTGGCAGGCTATGGCTACACCTTC.

V usage is TRBV5-6 and J usage is TRBJ2-7; D uncertain. Trimming stripped 1 base from V and 3 bases from J, with 2 bases between. The CDR3 length is 11 residues. Germline CDR1 is SGHDT and CDR2 is YYEEEE. This CDR3 reads CASSLYYEQYF. Written as DNA, the CDR3 is TGTGCCAGCAGCTTGTACTACGAGCAGTACTTC.

CDR3 sequence (DNA): TGTGCCTGGAGTGTACTGCCCGGTGGCTACGAGCAGTACTTC. It encodes CAWSVLPGGYEQYF. The chain has TRBV30 and TRBJ2-7; D remains unclear. Germline CDR1 reads GTSNPN; CDR2 reads SVGIG (reference sequence). Trimming cost V 0 bases and J 3 bases, with 12 bases left between them. CDR3 length: 14 residues.

The rearrangement uses TRBV5-8 and TRBJ1-4; no firm D call. The V gene lost 1 base and the J gene lost 6 bases, with 7 bases spanning the gap. CDR1 is SGHTS and CDR2 is YDEGEE in the germline V gene. This CDR3 comprises 13 residues. CDR3 region: CASSLIQYEKLFF. The CDR3, as DNA: TGTGCCAGCAGCTTGATCCAGTATGAAAAACTGTTTTTT.

CDR3 nucleotide sequence: TGTGCCAGCAGTGAGGACAGTGAAGAGACCCAGTACTTC. It yields the protein CASSEDSEETQYF. The V call is TRBV2, the J call TRBJ2-5; possible D gene TRBD1, 6 bases. The CDR3 runs to 13 residues. V was pared by 3 bases and J by 3 bases, with 8 bases between. Germline V gene data show CDR1 as SNHLY and CDR2 as FYNNEI.

V and J are TRBV7-8 and TRBJ2-1; D is uncertain. V lost 5 bases and J 5 bases, leaving 7 bases between the germline ends. Germline values: CDR1 SGHVS, CDR2 FQNEAQ. There are 12 residues in the CDR3. The CDR3 DNA follows: TGTGCCAGCAGCACTGGTAACAATGAGCAGTTCTTC. This encodes CASSTGNNEQFF.

This chain uses TRBV6-1 with TRBJ2-1; 8 bases agree with TRBD2. The CDR3 contains 18 residues. Germline lookup yields CDR1 MNHNS and CDR2 SASEGT. The V and J ends lost 2 bases and 13 bases, in that order; junction bases with no gene match: 22. In nucleotides, the CDR3 is TGTGCCAGCAGTGAACGGGCCCTCGGGGTAGTGTTACTAGCGGAACAGTTCTTC. Translating gives CASSERALGVVLLAEQFF.

With respect to this clone: One end of the junction is discordant with germline, which a read error may explain. The chain couples TRBV2 to TRBJ2-2, with 12 bases matching TRBD2. The germline gives CDR1 SNHLY, CDR2 FYNNEI. The CDR3 sequence is 15 residues long. CDR3 bases: TGTGCCAGCAGTCGGACTAGCGGGAACGCCGGGGAGCTGTTTTTT. This codes for CASSRTSGNAGELFF.

This chain connects TRBV5-1 to TRBJ2-7; D not certain. Germline V gene data show CDR1 as SGHRS and CDR2 as YFSETQ. This CDR3 region has 14 residues. V was shortened by 0 bases and J by 5 bases, with 12 bases between the two germline ends. The CDR3 reads CASSLVGSGNEQYF. In nucleotides, the CDR3 is TGCGCCAGCAGCTTGGTGGGCAGTGGGAACGAGCAGTACTTC.

V is TRBV18 and J is TRBJ2-3, with 8 bases fitting TRBD1. J was trimmed by 4 bases and V by 1 base; bases with no gene match: 13. The CDR3 contains 18 residues. CDR1 and CDR2 (germline): KGHSH, LQKENI. This chain's CDR3 is CASSPRERTGFGSDTQYF. CDR3 in DNA: TGTGCCAGCTCACCACGCGAACGGACAGGGTTTGGATCAGATACGCAGTATTTT.